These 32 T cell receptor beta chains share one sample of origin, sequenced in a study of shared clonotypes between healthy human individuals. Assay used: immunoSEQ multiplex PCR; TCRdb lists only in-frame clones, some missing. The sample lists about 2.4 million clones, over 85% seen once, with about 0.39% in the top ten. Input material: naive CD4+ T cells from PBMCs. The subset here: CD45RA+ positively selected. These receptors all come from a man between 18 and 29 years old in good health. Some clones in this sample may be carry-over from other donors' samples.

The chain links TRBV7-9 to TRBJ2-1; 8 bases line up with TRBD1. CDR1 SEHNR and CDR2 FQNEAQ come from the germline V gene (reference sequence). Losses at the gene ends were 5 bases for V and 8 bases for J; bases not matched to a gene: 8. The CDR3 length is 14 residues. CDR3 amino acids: CASSEGARGHEQFF. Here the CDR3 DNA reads TGTGCCAGCAGCGAAGGGGCCAGGGGGCATGAGCAGTTCTTC.

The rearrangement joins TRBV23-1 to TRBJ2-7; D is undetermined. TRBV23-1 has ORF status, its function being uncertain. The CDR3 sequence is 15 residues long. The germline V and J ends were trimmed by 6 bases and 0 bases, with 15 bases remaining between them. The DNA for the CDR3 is TGCGCCAGCAGGCCAGCTCAAATGGGCTCCTACGAGCAGTACTTC. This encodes CASRPAQMGSYEQYF.

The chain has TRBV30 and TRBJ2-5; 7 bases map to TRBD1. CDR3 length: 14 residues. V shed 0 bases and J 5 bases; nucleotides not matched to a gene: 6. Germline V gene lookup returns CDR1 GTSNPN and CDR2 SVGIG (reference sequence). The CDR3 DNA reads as TGTGCCTGGAGTGTAAGACAGGGTGTTGAGACCCAGTACTTC. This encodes CAWSVRQGVETQYF.

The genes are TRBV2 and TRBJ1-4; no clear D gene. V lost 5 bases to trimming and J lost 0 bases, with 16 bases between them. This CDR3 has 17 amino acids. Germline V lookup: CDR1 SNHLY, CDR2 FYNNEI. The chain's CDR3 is CASSYPNHPATNEKLFF. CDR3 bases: TGTGCCAGCAGTTATCCGAACCACCCTGCAACTAATGAAAAACTGTTTTTT.

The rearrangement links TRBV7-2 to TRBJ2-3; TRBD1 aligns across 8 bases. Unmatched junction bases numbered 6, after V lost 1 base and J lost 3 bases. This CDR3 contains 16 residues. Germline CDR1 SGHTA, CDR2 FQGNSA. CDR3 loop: CASSLGTGGRTDTQYF. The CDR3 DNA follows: TGTGCCAGCAGCTTAGGCACAGGGGGGAGAACAGATACGCAGTATTTT.

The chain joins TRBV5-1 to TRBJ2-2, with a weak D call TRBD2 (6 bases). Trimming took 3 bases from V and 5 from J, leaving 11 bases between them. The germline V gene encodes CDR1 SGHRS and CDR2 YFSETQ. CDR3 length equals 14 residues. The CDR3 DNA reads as TGCGCCAGCAGCTCGGGACGGGGGACCGGGGAGCTGTTTTTT. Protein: CASSSGRGTGELFF.

The CDR3 sequence is CASSPGIQDNQPQHF. The CDR3 coding sequence is TGTGCCAGCAGCCCCGGGATCCAGGATAATCAGCCCCAGCATTTT. The chain couples TRBV21-1 to TRBJ1-5. TRBV21-1 is tagged as a pseudogene. The CDR3 sequence is 15 residues long.

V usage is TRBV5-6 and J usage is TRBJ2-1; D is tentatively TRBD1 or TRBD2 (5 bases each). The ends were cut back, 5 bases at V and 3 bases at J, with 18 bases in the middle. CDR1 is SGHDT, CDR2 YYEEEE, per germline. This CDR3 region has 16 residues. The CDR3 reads CASSSLGTAFYNEQFF. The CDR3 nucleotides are TGTGCCAGCAGTTCTTTGGGGACCGCCTTCTACAATGAGCAGTTCTTC.

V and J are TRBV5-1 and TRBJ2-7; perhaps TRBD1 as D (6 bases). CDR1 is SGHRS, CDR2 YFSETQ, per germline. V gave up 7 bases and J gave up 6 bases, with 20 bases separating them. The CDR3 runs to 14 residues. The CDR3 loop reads CASQRQATMGEQYF. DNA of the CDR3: TGCGCCAGCCAAAGACAGGCGACAATGGGCGAGCAGTACTTC.

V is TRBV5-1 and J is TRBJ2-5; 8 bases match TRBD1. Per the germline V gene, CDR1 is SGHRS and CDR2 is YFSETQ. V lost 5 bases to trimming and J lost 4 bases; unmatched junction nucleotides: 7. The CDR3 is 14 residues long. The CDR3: CASRDLQGGETQYF. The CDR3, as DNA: TGCGCCAGCAGGGACCTACAGGGGGGAGAGACCCAGTACTTC.

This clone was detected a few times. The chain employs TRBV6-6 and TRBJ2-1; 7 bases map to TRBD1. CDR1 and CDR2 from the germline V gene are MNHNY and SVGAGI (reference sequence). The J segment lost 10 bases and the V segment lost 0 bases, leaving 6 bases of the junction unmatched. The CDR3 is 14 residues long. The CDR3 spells CASSYSRQGQEQFF. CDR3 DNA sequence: TGTGCCAGCAGTTACTCTAGACAGGGACAGGAGCAGTTCTTC.

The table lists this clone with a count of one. Here the CDR3 DNA reads TGTGCCTGGAGTGCCACTCAGCCAGTTAACATTCAGTACTTC. This translates into CAWSATQPVNIQYF. The chain carries TRBV30 and TRBJ2-4; no clear D. Germline loops: CDR1 GTSNPN, CDR2 SVGIG (reference sequence). Trimming removed 1 base at V and 7 bases at J, with 14 bases between. The CDR3 is 14 amino acids.

The CDR3 DNA reads as TGTGCCAGCAGTTTTGTGGGACAGGGTAATCAGCCCCAGCATTTT. Amino acid sequence: CASSFVGQGNQPQHF. This chain connects TRBV27 to TRBJ1-5, with 9 bases matching TRBD1. This CDR3 is 15 amino acids long. Per the germline V gene, CDR1 is MNHEY and CDR2 is SMNVEV (reference sequence). Germline trimming cut 3 bases from V and 4 bases from J; bases unmatched to any gene: 4.

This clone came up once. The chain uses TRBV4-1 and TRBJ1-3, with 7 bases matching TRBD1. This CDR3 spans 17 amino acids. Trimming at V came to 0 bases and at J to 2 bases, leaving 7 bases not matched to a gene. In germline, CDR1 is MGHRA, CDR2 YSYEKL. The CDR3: CASSQDRWQGAGNTIYF. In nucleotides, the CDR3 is TGCGCCAGCAGCCAAGATCGGTGGCAGGGGGCTGGAAACACCATATATTTT.

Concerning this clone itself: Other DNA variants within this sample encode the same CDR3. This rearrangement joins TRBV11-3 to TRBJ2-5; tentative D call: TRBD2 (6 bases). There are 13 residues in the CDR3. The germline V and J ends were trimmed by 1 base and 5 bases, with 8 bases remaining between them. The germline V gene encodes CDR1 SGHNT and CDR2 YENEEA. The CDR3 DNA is TGTGCCAGCAGCTTAGCGGGAGTGGAGACCCAGTACTTC. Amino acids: CASSLAGVETQYF.

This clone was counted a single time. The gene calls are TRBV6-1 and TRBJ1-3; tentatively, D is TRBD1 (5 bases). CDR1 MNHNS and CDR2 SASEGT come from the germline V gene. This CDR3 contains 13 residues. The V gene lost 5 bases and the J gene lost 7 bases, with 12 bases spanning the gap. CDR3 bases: TGTGCCAGCAGTTCAGGGCTCGCGAACACCATATATTTT. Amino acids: CASSSGLANTIYF.

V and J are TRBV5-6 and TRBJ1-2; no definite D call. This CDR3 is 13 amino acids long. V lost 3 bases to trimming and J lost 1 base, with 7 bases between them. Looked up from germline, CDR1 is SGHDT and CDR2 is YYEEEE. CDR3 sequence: CASSSGNNYGYTF. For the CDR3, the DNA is TGTGCCAGCAGCTCGGGGAATAACTATGGCTACACCTTC.

The CDR3 DNA reads TGTGCCAGCTCACCCCCCGGCGGACAGGCCTACGAGCAGTACTTC. Protein: CASSPPGGQAYEQYF. This sequence joins TRBV18 and TRBJ2-7; TRBD1 matches at 7 bases. Germline CDR1 reads KGHSH; CDR2 reads LQKENI. This CDR3 has 15 residues. With 3 bases clipped from V and 2 bases from J, the junction kept 7 bases outside the gene matches.

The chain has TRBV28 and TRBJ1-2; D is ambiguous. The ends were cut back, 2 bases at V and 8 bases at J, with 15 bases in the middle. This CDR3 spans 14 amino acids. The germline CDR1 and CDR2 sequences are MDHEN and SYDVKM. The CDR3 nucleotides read TGTGCCAGCAGTTTACCGGTACCCGCCCAGGGCTACACCTTC. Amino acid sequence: CASSLPVPAQGYTF.

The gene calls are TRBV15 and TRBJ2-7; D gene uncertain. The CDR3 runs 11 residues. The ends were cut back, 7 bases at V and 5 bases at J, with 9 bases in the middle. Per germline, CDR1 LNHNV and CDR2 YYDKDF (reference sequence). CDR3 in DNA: TGTGCCACCAAGACGCGCCACGAGCAGTACTTC. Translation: CATKTRHEQYF.

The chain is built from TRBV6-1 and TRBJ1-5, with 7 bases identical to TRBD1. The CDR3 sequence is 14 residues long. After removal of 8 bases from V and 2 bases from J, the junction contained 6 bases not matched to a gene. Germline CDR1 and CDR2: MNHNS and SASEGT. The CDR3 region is CASWTGFGNQPQHF. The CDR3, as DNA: TGTGCCAGCTGGACAGGTTTTGGCAATCAGCCCCAGCATTTT.

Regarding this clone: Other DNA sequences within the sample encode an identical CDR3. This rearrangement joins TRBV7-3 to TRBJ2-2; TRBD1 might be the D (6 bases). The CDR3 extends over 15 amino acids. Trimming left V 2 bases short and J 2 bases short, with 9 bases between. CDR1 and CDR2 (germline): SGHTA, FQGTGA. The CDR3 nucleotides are TGTGCCAGCAGCTTACTGGGGGCAAACACCGGGGAGCTGTTTTTT. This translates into CASSLLGANTGELFF. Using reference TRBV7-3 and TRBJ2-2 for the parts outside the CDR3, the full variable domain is GAGVSQTPSNKVTEKGKYVELRCDPISGHTALYWYRQSLGQGPEFLIYFQGTGAADDSGLPNDRFFAVRPEGSVSTLKIQRTERGDSAVYLCASSLLGANTGELFFGEGSRLTVL.

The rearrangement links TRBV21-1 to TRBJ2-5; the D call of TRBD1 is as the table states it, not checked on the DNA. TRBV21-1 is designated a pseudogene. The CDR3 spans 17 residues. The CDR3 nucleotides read TGTGCCAGCAGCAAAGGTTCTCGAGGGCAGGGGGTAGAGACCCAGTACTTC. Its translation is CASSKGSRGQGVETQYF.

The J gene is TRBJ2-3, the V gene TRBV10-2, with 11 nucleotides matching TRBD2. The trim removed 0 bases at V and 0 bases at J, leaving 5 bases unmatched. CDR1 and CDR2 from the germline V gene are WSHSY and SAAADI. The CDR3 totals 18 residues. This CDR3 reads CASSESRASGRSTDTQYF. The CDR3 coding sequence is TGCGCCAGCAGTGAGTCGCGGGCTAGCGGGAGGAGCACAGATACGCAGTATTTT.

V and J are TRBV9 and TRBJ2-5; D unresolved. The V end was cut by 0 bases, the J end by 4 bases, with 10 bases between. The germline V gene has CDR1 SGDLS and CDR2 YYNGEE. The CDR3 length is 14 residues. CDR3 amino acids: CASSVAWTGETQYF. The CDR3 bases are TGTGCCAGCAGCGTAGCCTGGACGGGAGAGACCCAGTACTTC.

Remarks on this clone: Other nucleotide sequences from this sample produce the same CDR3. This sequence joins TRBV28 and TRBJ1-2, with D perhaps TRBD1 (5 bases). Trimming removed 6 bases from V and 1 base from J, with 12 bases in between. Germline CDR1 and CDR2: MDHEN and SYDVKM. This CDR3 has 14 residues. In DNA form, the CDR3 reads TGTGCCAGCAGGAGGGACGGACTTAACTATGGCTACACCTTC. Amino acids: CASRRDGLNYGYTF.

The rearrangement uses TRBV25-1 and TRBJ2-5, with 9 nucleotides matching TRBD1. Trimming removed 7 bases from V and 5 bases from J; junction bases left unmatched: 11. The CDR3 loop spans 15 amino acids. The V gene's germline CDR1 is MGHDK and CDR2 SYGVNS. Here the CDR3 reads CASKPGQGYRETQYF. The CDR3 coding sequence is TGTGCCAGCAAGCCGGGACAGGGTTATAGGGAGACCCAGTACTTC.

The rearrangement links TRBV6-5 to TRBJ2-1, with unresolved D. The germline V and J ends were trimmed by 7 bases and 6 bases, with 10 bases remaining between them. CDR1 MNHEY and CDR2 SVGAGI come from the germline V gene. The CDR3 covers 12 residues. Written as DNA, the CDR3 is TGTGCCAGCAAGGCCGTCCCCAATGAGCAGTTCTTC. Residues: CASKAVPNEQFF.

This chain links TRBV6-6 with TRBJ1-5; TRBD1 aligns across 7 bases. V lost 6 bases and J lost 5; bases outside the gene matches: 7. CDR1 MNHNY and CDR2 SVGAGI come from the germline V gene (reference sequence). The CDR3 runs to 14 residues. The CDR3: CASSTRTGDQPQHF. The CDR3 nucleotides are TGTGCCAGCAGCACGCGAACAGGGGATCAGCCCCAGCATTTT.

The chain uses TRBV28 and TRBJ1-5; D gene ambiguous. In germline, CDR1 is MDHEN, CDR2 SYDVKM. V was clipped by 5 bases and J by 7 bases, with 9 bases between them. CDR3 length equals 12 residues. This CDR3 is CASSSSGQPQHF. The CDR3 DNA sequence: TGTGCCAGCAGTAGTTCAGGCCAGCCCCAGCATTTT.

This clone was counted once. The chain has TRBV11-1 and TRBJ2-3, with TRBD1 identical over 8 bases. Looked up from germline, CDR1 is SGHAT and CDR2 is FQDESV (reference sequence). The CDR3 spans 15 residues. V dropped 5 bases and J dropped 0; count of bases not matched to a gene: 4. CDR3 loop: CASSRTGTSTDTQYF. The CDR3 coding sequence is TGTGCCAGCAGCCGGACAGGGACAAGCACAGATACGCAGTATTTT.

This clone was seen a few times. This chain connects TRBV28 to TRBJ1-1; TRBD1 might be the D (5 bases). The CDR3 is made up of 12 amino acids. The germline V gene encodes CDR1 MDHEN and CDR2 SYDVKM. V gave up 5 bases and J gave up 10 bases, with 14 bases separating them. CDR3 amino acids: CASSLRDGRAFF. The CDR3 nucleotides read TGTGCCAGCAGTCTTCGGGACGGAAGAGCTTTCTTT.